One sample yielded the 5 T cell receptor beta chains listed below, sequenced in a study of blood T cell repertoires in COVID-19 (dated by TCRdb to 2019 to 2021). Library generation was performed with the immunoSEQ multiplex PCR assay. TCRdb provides this immuneACCESS table in a form limited to in-frame rearrangements. Some clones are lacking; in checked studies, under half of them reflect an unresolved V gene, and why the rest are absent is not known. The sample table shows some 150,000 clones, and approximately 86% are seen once. Around 3.3% of the sample lies in the top ten. Sequencing was carried out using peripheral blood. Receptors were obtained from a man in his 70s with acute or convalescent COVID-19.

The rearrangement links TRBV7-3 to TRBJ2-3; 8 bases align to TRBD2. This CDR3 has 17 amino acids. Germline-derived CDR1 and CDR2 are SGHTA and FQGTGA. After removal of 2 bases from V and 2 bases from J, the junction contained 9 bases not matched to a gene. DNA of the CDR3: TGTGCCAGCAGCTTAGGGAGGGTAGCGGGACACACAGATACGCAGTATTTT. It translates to CASSLGRVAGHTDTQYF. Together with reference TRBV7-3 and TRBJ2-3, the CDR3 gives the full variable domain: GAGVSQTPSNKVTEKGKYVELRCDPISGHTALYWYRQSLGQGPEFLIYFQGTGAADDSGLPNDRFFAVRPEGSVSTLKIQRTERGDSAVYLCASSLGRVAGHTDTQYFGPGTRLTVL.

This chain connects TRBV9 to TRBJ2-1; unclear D gene. CDR1 is SGDLS and CDR2 is YYNGEE in the germline V gene. This CDR3 has 15 amino acids. V was cut by 0 bases and J by 9 bases, with 16 bases left in between. CDR3 DNA sequence: TGTGCCAGCAGCGTAGGGAGCGCGCCGGGTGGTGAGCAGTTCTTC. Translated, it gives CASSVGSAPGGEQFF.

The V and J genes are TRBV27 and TRBJ2-7; D possibly corresponds to TRBD2 (5 bases). The CDR3 loop spans 14 amino acids. Trimming left V 8 bases short and J 2 bases short, with 16 bases between. Germline V gene data show CDR1 as MNHEY and CDR2 as SMNVEV (reference sequence). The CDR3 region has the DNA TGTGCCAGCCGGCCGGCGGGTGGCCCCTACGAGCAGTACTTC. Its translation is CASRPAGGPYEQYF.

This clone was observed a handful of times. This chain connects TRBV6-5 to TRBJ1-2; TRBD1 might be the D (6 bases). The CDR3 loop spans 14 amino acids. The V gene's germline CDR1 is MNHEY and CDR2 SVGAGI. The V end lost 2 bases, the J end lost 5 bases, and 12 bases lay between the germline ends. CDR3 protein: CASSYIRGYYGYTF. The CDR3 DNA sequence: TGTGCCAGCAGTTACATAAGGGGGTATTATGGCTACACCTTC.

The chain joins TRBV7-2 to TRBJ1-1; TRBD1 agrees at 8 bases. Germline V lookup: CDR1 SGHTA, CDR2 FQGNSA. The V and J ends lost 5 bases and 1 base, in that order; junction bases with no gene match: 6. This CDR3 contains 15 residues. The CDR3, as DNA: TGTGCCAGCAGCCCCAGGGGGCAGGGGAACACTGAAGCTTTCTTT. Translated, it gives CASSPRGQGNTEAFF.